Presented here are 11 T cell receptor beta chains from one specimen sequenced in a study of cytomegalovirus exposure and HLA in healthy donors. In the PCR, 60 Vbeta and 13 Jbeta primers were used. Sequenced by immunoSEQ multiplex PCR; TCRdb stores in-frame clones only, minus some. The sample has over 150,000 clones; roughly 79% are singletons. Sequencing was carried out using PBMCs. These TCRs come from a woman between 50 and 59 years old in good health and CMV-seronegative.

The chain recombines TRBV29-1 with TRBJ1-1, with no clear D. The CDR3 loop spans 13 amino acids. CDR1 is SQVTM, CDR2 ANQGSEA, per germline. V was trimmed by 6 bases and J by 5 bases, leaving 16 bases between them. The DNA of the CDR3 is TGCAGCGTGGTCACCTGGGGAGGGACTGAAGCTTTCTTT. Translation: CSVVTWGGTEAFF.

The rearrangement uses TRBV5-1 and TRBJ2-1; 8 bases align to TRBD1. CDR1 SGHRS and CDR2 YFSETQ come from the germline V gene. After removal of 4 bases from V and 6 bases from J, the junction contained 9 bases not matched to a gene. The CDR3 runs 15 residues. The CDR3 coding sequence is TGCGCCAGCAGCATCCTTGGACAGGGCGGCAATGAGCAGTTCTTC. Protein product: CASSILGQGGNEQFF.

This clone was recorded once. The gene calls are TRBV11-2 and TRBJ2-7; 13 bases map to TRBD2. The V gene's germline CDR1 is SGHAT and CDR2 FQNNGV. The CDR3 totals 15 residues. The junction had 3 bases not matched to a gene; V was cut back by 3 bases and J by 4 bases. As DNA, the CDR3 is TGTGCCAGCAGCTTGGGACTAGCGGGACTATACGAGCAGTACTTC. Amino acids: CASSLGLAGLYEQYF. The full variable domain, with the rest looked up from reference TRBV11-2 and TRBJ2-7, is EAGVAQSPRYKIIEKRQSVAFWCNPISGHATLYWYQQILGQGPKLLIQFQNNGVVDDSQLPKDRFSAERLKGVDSTLKIQPAKLEDSAVYLCASSLGLAGLYEQYFGPGTRLTVT.

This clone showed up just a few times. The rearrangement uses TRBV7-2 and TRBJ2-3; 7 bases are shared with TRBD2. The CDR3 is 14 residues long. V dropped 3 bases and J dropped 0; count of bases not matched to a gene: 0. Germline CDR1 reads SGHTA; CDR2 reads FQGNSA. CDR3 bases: TGTGCCAGCAGCTTTAGCGGGAGCACAGATACGCAGTATTTT. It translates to CASSFSGSTDTQYF.

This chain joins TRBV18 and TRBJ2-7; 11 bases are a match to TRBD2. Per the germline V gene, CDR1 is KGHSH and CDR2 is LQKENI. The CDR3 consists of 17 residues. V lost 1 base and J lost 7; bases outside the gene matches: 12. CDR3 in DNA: TGTGCCAGCTCACCACGTCTAGCGGGGGGAACCCTCTGGGAGCAGTACTTC. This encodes CASSPRLAGGTLWEQYF.

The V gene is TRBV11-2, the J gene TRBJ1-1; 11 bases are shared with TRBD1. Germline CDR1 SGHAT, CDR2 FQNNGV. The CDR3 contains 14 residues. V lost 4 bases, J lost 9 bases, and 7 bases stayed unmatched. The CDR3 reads CASSSTGTGGKAFF. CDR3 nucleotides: TGTGCCAGCAGCTCGACCGGGACAGGGGGTAAAGCTTTCTTT.

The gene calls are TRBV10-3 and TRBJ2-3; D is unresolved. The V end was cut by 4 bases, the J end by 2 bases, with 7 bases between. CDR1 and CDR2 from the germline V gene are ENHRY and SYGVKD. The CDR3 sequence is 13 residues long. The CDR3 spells CAISVTYTDTQYF. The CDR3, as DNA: TGTGCCATCAGTGTTACCTACACAGATACGCAGTATTTT.

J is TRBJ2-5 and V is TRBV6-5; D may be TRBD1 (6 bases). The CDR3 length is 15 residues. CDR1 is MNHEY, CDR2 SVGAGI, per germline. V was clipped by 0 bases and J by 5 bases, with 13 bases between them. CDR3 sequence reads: CASSYSPGDGETQYF. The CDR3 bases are TGTGCCAGCAGTTACTCCCCAGGGGATGGGGAGACCCAGTACTTC.

This chain's CDR3 is CASSLLEGEQFF. CDR3 coding DNA: TGTGCCAGCAGCCTACTGGAGGGTGAGCAGTTCTTC. V gene TRBV7-2 combines with J gene TRBJ2-1; a possible D gene is TRBD2 (6 bases). The ends were cut back, 5 bases at V and 9 bases at J, with 11 bases in the middle. Germline assignment: CDR1 SGHTA and CDR2 FQGNSA. CDR3 size: 12 residues.

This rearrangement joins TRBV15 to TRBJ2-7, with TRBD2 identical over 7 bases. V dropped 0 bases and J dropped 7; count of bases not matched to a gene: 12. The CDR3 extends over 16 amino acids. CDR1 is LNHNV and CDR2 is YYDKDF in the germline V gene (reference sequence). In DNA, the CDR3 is TGTGCCACCAGCAGAGATAGGGCTAGCGGCACCTTGGAGCAGTACTTC. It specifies CATSRDRASGTLEQYF.

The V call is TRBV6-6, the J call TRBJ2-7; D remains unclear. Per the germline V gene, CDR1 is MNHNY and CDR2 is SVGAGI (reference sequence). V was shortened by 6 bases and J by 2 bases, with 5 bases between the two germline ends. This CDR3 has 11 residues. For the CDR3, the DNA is TGTGCCAGCAGCCAAACCTACGAGCAGTACTTC. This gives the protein CASSQTYEQYF.